This TCR beta chain was observed in a study of identical twins. This clonotype has a count of ten or more. Its antigen is unknown. Whole-study results and caveats: Out-of-frame alpha sequences common to twins exhibited a surplus of low generation probability.

After template switching added a universal primer site, the resulting cDNA carried unique molecular identifiers. TCRdb reprocessed the 5' RACE reads with MiXCR, giving one entry per CDR3 protein. Of about 810,000 distinct CDR3 sequences detected, about 12% appear once; the ten largest clones hold 1.5% to 2%. Germline CDR1 reads MNHEY; CDR2 reads SMNVEV (reference sequence). This CDR3 region has 13 residues. With 5 bases clipped from V and 4 bases from J, the junction kept 1 base outside the gene matches. These same data were also listed under a study on yellow fever vaccine responses in identical twins.

The specimen sequenced was PBMCs. V is TRBV27 and J is TRBJ2-1; 8 bases are a match to TRBD2. This TCR was recovered from a woman between 18 and 30 years old in good health. As DNA, the CDR3 is TGTGCCAGCAGTATAGCGGGATACAATGAGCAGTTCTTC. It yields the protein CASSIAGYNEQFF.